A selection of T cell receptor beta chains follows, all from one sample in a study of blood T cell repertoires in COVID-19. Assay used: immunoSEQ multiplex PCR; TCRdb lists only in-frame clones, some missing. This table holds about 27,000 clones, about 83% found once. Material for sequencing was peripheral blood. The receptors derive from a man in his 70s with acute or convalescent COVID-19. The CDR3 runs from the conserved cysteine through the conserved F or W. D genes are given only for firm matches. Rows give clone size only sometimes, using once, few, many, or a class for an expanded clone.

abundance	v_gene	d_gene	j_gene	CDR3nt	CDR3aa
.	TRBV5-1	TRBD1	TRBJ2-3	TGCGCCAGCAGCCCGGGACAGGGACTCTATACGCAGTATTTT	CASSPGQGLYTQYF
.	TRBV7-3	.	TRBJ2-3	TGTGCCAGCAGCAGCCAGGCGGGCAACACAGATACGCAGTATTTT	CASSSQAGNTDTQYF
.	TRBV18	.	TRBJ2-7	TGTGCCAGCTCAGGAGGTGGGGAGCAGTACTTC	CASSGGGEQYF
.	TRBV4-1	.	TRBJ1-1	TGCGCCAGCAGCCGGACCCAGACCGACAGGAGGAACACTGAAGCTTTCTTT	CASSRTQTDRRNTEAFF
few	TRBV19	.	TRBJ1-6	TGTGCCAGTAGCATCGAACAGGGCGGCAATAATTCACCCCTCCACTTT	CASSIEQGGNNSPLHF
.	TRBV6-1	.	TRBJ1-3	TGTGCCAGCAGTGAATTGGACATCTCTGGAAACACCATATATTTT	CASSELDISGNTIYF
.	TRBV24-1	TRBD1	TRBJ2-5	TGTGCCACCAGTGATCCCACCGGGACAGGGTACCAAGAGACCCAGTACTTC	CATSDPTGTGYQETQYF
.	TRBV18	.	TRBJ2-1	TGTGCCAGCTCACCACTATCAGGGGCCGTAGGCAATGAGCAGTTCTTC	CASSPLSGAVGNEQFF
.	TRBV29-1	TRBD1	TRBJ2-7	TGCAGCGTTGAAGATCTTAAGGGGAGGGGACAGGGAGGGCAAGAGCAGTACTTC	CSVEDLKGRGQGGQEQYF
.	TRBV6-5	TRBD2	TRBJ2-7	TGTGCCAGCAGTTCGCCGCCTAGCGGGATCTACGAGCAGTACTTC	CASSSPPSGIYEQYF
.	TRBV5-6	.	TRBJ1-1	TGTGCCAGCAGCTTCCTCGCAGGGGAAGGTGGAGCTTTCTTT	CASSFLAGEGGAFF
few	TRBV7-9	.	TRBJ2-3	TGTGCCAGCAGCTTATATGTAACGGTAGATACGCAGTATTTT	CASSLYVTVDTQYF
.	TRBV6-1	.	TRBJ1-2	TGTGCCAGCAGTGAAGTCGTCAGGCACTATGGCTACACCTTC	CASSEVVRHYGYTF
.	TRBV29-1	TRBD1	TRBJ2-1	TGCAGCGTTGACCGACAGGGTTCTTATTCCTACAATGAGCAGTTCTTC	CSVDRQGSYSYNEQFF
.	TRBV6-2/TRBV6-3	TRBD1	TRBJ1-2	TGTGCCAGCAGTTACGGGGACAGTCTCTACACCTTC	CASSYGDSLYTF
.	TRBV15	.	TRBJ2-3	TGTGCCACCAGCAGAGATCGGGTGGGCACAGATACGCAGTATTTT	CATSRDRVGTDTQYF
.	TRBV7-2	.	TRBJ1-6	TGTGCCAGCAGCTCCGGCGGAGGTTTAGTATACCCCCTCCACTTT	CASSSGGGLVYPLHF
.	TRBV19	TRBD1	TRBJ2-7	TGTGCCAGTAGTCATCGGACAGGAATAGTAACCTACGAGCAGTACTTC	CASSHRTGIVTYEQYF
.	TRBV3-1/TRBV3-2	.	TRBJ1-5	TGTGCCAGCGCCACCGGGTCTGGCAATCAGCCCCAGCATTTT	CASATGSGNQPQHF
.	TRBV19	.	TRBJ2-2	TGTGCCAGTAGTGCGGGACGAGAGAACACCGGGGAGCTGTTTTTT	CASSAGRENTGELFF
.	TRBV3-1/TRBV3-2	TRBD2	TRBJ2-1	TGTGCCAGCAGCCAAGATCTAGCGGGGGAGGGGGAGCAGTTCTTC	CASSQDLAGEGEQFF
.	TRBV28	.	TRBJ1-5	TGTGCCAGCAGTGCCACTGCGGGGCTGGGCAATCAGCCCCAGCATTTT	CASSATAGLGNQPQHF
.	TRBV12-3/TRBV12-4	.	TRBJ1-1	TGTGCCAGCAGCGTGAACACTGAAGCTTTCTTT	CASSVNTEAFF
.	TRBV6-5	TRBD1	TRBJ2-7	TGTGCCAGCCCGGGACAGGGTATCGACGAGCAGTACTTC	CASPGQGIDEQYF
.	TRBV6-4	TRBD1	TRBJ1-2	TGTGCCAGCAGCCCCGACAGGGGCTGGGGCTACACCTTC	CASSPDRGWGYTF
few	TRBV15	TRBD1	TRBJ2-7	TGTGCCACCAGCAGAACAACAGGGGGCAGGGAGCAGTACTTC	CATSRTTGGREQYF
.	TRBV7-8	TRBD2	TRBJ2-1	TGTGCCAGCAGCGTATCTCTAGCGGGAGACTACAATGAGCAGTTCTTC	CASSVSLAGDYNEQFF
.	TRBV6-5	.	TRBJ1-4	TGTGCCAGCAGAATCAGGACAGCAACTAATGAAAAACTGTTTTTT	CASRIRTATNEKLFF
many	TRBV30	TRBD2	TRBJ2-1	TGTGCCTGGATCACCGGGACTAGCGGTTCCTCCTACAATGAGCAGTTCTTC	CAWITGTSGSSYNEQFF
.	TRBV30	TRBD1	TRBJ1-2	TGTGCCTGCCACGACAGGGGGAGAGCTAACTATGGCTACACCTTC	CACHDRGRANYGYTF
.	TRBV6-1	.	TRBJ2-1	TGTGCCAGCAGTGAAACCACAGGCCCCAGCCGCGATGAGCAGTTCTTC	CASSETTGPSRDEQFF
.	TRBV5-5	.	TRBJ1-1	TGTGCCAGCAGCTTGGCTGGTGGGCAGCTGAACACTGAAGCTTTCTTT	CASSLAGGQLNTEAFF
.	TRBV5-8	.	TRBJ2-1	TGTGCCAGCAGCGGCCGGGACACTTCCTACAATGAGCAGTTCTTC	CASSGRDTSYNEQFF
.	TRBV7-2	TRBD1	TRBJ1-1	TGTGCCAGCAGGGCCCGGGACAGCGGGACTGAAGCTTTCTTT	CASRARDSGTEAFF
.	TRBV6-5	.	TRBJ1-1	TGTGCCAGCAGTTCAGGCCCTGAAGCTTTCTTT	CASSSGPEAFF
few	TRBV4-1	.	TRBJ2-7	TGCGCCAGCAGCTCGTCCTCGAAAGGGGGGGACCTCTACGAGCAGTACTTC	CASSSSSKGGDLYEQYF
.	TRBV6-5	.	TRBJ1-5	TGTGCCAGCAGTTACTCGGATGCAGGAAATCAGCCCCAGCATTTT	CASSYSDAGNQPQHF
.	TRBV30	.	TRBJ1-1	TGTGCCTCCATACCGGGGAGAGGGAAGGGTGGAGCTTTCTTT	CASIPGRGKGGAFF
.	TRBV27	TRBD2	TRBJ2-1	TGTGCCAGCAGTCACAAGCGGGGGGGCCACAATGAGCAGTTCTTC	CASSHKRGGHNEQFF
.	TRBV7-9	TRBD1	TRBJ2-5	TGTGCCAGCGGTACAGGGGGGCGCGAGACCCAGTACTTC	CASGTGGRETQYF
few	TRBV10-3	TRBD2	TRBJ2-5	TGTGCCATCAGTGAGGAAGCGGGATCAGAGACCCAGTACTTC	CAISEEAGSETQYF
.	TRBV5-1	.	TRBJ1-1	TGCGCCAGCAGGCTTGGAGGGGGGGTGTCTTTGAACACTGAAGCTTTCTTT	CASRLGGGVSLNTEAFF